This T cell receptor (beta chain) was profiled in a study of CD8 T cells in ankylosing spondylitis. General study points: Seemingly distinctive of ankylosing spondylitis blood was a TCR beta motif formed by eight highly homologous variants.

TCRdb re-analysed the 5' RACE reads in MiXCR, keeping a single row per CDR3 protein. The sample lists approximately 60,000 distinct CDR3 sequences, approximately 6% occurring once. This clonotype has ten or more counts. Its specificity is unknown. What was sequenced was synovial fluid, either unsorted or a sorted T cell fraction (not recorded which). The sequence was collected from a male donor with ankylosing spondylitis.

CDR3 sequence (DNA): TGCGCCAGCATACTCGGGACAGTGAACACCGGGGAGCTGTTTTTT. Translation gives CASILGTVNTGELFF. This chain uses TRBV5-1 with TRBJ2-2; 7 bases are shared with TRBD1. Germline CDR1 is SGHRS and CDR2 is YFSETQ. The V and J ends lost 6 bases and 1 base, in that order; junction bases with no gene match: 6. The CDR3 extends over 15 amino acids.